What follows describes a single TCR beta chain. Its antigen is not yet known. Per-base quality was not reported, and no clone a single base away is much larger than it. The data originate from a study of T cell changes during pregnancy in multiple sclerosis (dated by TCRdb to about 2019). A note on the overall study: The study examined how the T cell repertoire changed over the course of pregnancy in women with multiple sclerosis.

Library preparation employed the immunoSEQ multiplex PCR assay. The source is immuneACCESS, and TCRdb retained only in-frame sequences with V and J called. Part of the clones is not carried over; for the studies checked, unresolved V genes explain less than half of this, and the remainder is unexplained. For this sample there are over 30,000 clones; around 90% appear just once. The ten largest make up around 3.3% of the sample. CDR3 length: 13 amino acids, cysteine to phenylalanine. The CDR3 DNA has 39 bases and is translated from base 1. CDR1 and CDR2 were assigned from the germline V gene (reference sequence) as LNHDA and SQIVND. Deletion took 4 bases off V and 6 bases off J, with a span of 12 bases between the germline ends.

This TCR was sampled from a female donor with multiple sclerosis, enrolled in a pregnancy study. The V and J genes are TRBV19 and TRBJ1-1; the D region possibly corresponds to TRBD1 (5 bases align). The sequencing here drew on CD8+ T cells from peripheral blood mononuclear cells, taken in the third trimester of pregnancy. In nucleotide form, the sequence is TGTGCCAGTAGTACCTCAGGGTTCCCTGAAGCTTTCTTT. This translates into CASSTSGFPEAFF.